This T cell receptor (beta chain) was identified during a study of shared clonotypes between healthy human individuals. Overall study context: Per-donor plates numbered three CD4 naive, three CD4 memory, two CD8 naive and one CD8 memory.

Memory CD4+ cells were the fraction left after CD45RA+ naive selection. Using immunoSEQ multiplex PCR, the repertoire was profiled, and TCRdb retains in-frame clones only, with some absent. The data contain fewer than 1.8 million clones, just under 99% of them seen just once; the ten biggest clones take up about 0.4%. Germline V gene data show CDR1 as ENHRY and CDR2 as SYGVKD. The J segment lost 2 bases and the V segment lost 7 bases, leaving 3 bases of the junction unmatched. The CDR3 runs to 14 residues. This clonotype originated in a man aged 25-45 years in good health. The V call is TRBV10-3, the J call TRBJ2-1, with 9 bases that match TRBD2. The sample comprised naive CD4+ T cells sorted from blood. Subset given: CD45RA+ positively selected. CDR3 region: CAIMAGGTYNEQFF. CDR3 in DNA: TGTGCCATCATGGCGGGAGGGACCTACAATGAGCAGTTCTTC.